The rows below give T cell receptor beta chains drawn from one sample of a study of OX40 agonist ivuxolimab in advanced cancers. Sequencing was performed with immunoSEQ multiplex PCR; in TCRdb, only in-frame clones are kept and a portion is missing. The sample has roughly 65,000 clones, 88% seen once. The specimen comprised CD4+ or CD8+ T cells sorted from blood, sampled in a trial of the OX40 agonist ivuxolimab. The receptors stem from an adult with an advanced solid tumor such as melanoma, head and neck, liver or kidney cancer. The CDR3 runs from the conserved cysteine through the conserved F or W. Fields, in order: V gene, CDR3 length, clone size, J gene, D gene, CDR3 DNA, CDR3 protein. A D gene is named only where the DNA matches it firmly. The size entry is marked missing in some rows and otherwise reads once, few, many or a size class.

TRBV28	15	NA	TRBJ2-7	TRBD1	TGTGCCAGCAGTATACCGGGACAGGGTTCCTACGAGCAGTACTTC	CASSIPGQGSYEQYF
TRBV5-6	16	NA	TRBJ2-3	NA	TGTGCCAGCAGCTTGCCGACAGCCTCCCCCACAGATACGCAGTATTTT	CASSLPTASPTDTQYF
TRBV5-1	17	NA	TRBJ1-3	NA	TGCGCCAGCAGCCTCAACGGGCAGGCAAACTCTGGAAACACCATATATTTT	CASSLNGQANSGNTIYF
TRBV30	12	NA	TRBJ2-5	NA	TGTGCCTGGAGTGTACAAGGAGAGACCCAGTACTTC	CAWSVQGETQYF
TRBV15	14	NA	TRBJ1-1	NA	TGTGCCACCAGCAGAGATAGGACGAACACTGAAGCTTTCTTT	CATSRDRTNTEAFF
TRBV28	17	medium-sized	TRBJ1-1	TRBD1	TGTGCCAGCAGTTCCTCCGGGACAGGGGGCGCCGGGGCTGAAGCTTTCTTT	CASSSSGTGGAGAEAFF
TRBV29-1	12	NA	TRBJ1-2	NA	TGCAGCGTTGACGAAGTAAACTATGGCTACACCTTC	CSVDEVNYGYTF
TRBV9	14	NA	TRBJ2-7	NA	TGTGCCAGCAGCGTAGGGAGCAGGGTTGGCGAGCAGTACTTC	CASSVGSRVGEQYF
TRBV5-4	19	NA	TRBJ2-1	TRBD2	TGTGCCAGCAGCTTGTTAGGGACTAGCGGGAGAGGCTCCTACAATGAGCAGTTCTTC	CASSLLGTSGRGSYNEQFF
TRBV7-2	16	few	TRBJ2-7	TRBD2	TGTGCCAGCAGCTTCGGGGCTAGCGGGACAGCCTACGAGCAGTACTTC	CASSFGASGTAYEQYF
TRBV19	13	NA	TRBJ1-2	TRBD1	TGTGCCAGTAAAGAGGGACAGCTGTATGGCTACACCTTC	CASKEGQLYGYTF
TRBV27	14	NA	TRBJ2-1	TRBD2	TGTGCCAGCTCTAATCTTGCGGGGGGGAATGAGCAGTTCTTC	CASSNLAGGNEQFF
TRBV16	15	NA	TRBJ1-5	TRBD1	TGTGCCAGCAGCCAATTAGGACAGGGTTCTCAGCCCCAGCATTTT	CASSQLGQGSQPQHF
TRBV6-6	13	NA	TRBJ1-2	TRBD1	TGTGCCAGCAGTTACGGGACAGGGGGTGGCTACACCTTC	CASSYGTGGGYTF
TRBV30	13	NA	TRBJ1-2	NA	TGTGCCTGGAGTGAAGCCGCTAACTATGGCTACACCTTC	CAWSEAANYGYTF
TRBV7-9	16	NA	TRBJ1-5	NA	TGTGCCAGCAGCTTAGGCGACGGGGACCGCCCCCAGCCCCAGCATTTT	CASSLGDGDRPQPQHF
TRBV11-2	17	NA	TRBJ2-3	TRBD2	TGTGCCAGCAGCTTAGCCACTAGCGGGGGGGAACCAGATACGCAGTATTTT	CASSLATSGGEPDTQYF
TRBV28	17	NA	TRBJ2-2	NA	TGTGCCAGCAGTTTATGGGGCGGGATGGGGAACACCGGGGAGCTGTTTTTT	CASSLWGGMGNTGELFF
TRBV10-1	13	NA	TRBJ2-7	NA	TGCGCCAGCAGTGAGCGGGGCCCCTACGAGCAGTACTTC	CASSERGPYEQYF
TRBV5-4	11	NA	TRBJ1-1	NA	TGTGCCAGCAGCGATACAAGGGAAGCTTTCTTT	CASSDTREAFF
TRBV7-8	14	NA	TRBJ1-5	NA	TGTGCCAGCAGCCAAATACAGGGAAATCAGCCCCAGCATTTT	CASSQIQGNQPQHF
TRBV7-6	13	NA	TRBJ2-4	NA	TGTGCCAGCAGTTTACAGGGGGGGAACATTCAGTACTTC	CASSLQGGNIQYF
TRBV18	15	once	TRBJ1-6	TRBD1	TGTGCCAGCTCACCAAGTCAGGGGGCTAATTCACCCCTCCACTTT	CASSPSQGANSPLHF
TRBV6-5	15	NA	TRBJ2-7	TRBD1	TGTGCCAGCAGTTACTCGACAGGGGGGGCCTACGAGCAGTACTTC	CASSYSTGGAYEQYF
TRBV2	13	few	TRBJ2-1	NA	TGTGCCAGCACGCCGGGAGCTTTAAATGAGCAGTTCTTC	CASTPGALNEQFF
TRBV4-3	15	NA	TRBJ1-1	NA	TGCGCCAGCAGCCAAGGATTGGAGGTCGCTACCGAAGCTTTCTTT	CASSQGLEVATEAFF
TRBV4-3	16	NA	TRBJ1-1	NA	TGCGCCAGCAGCCCGGGGAAGTCTACTGCGAACACTGAAGCTTTCTTT	CASSPGKSTANTEAFF
TRBV7-2	11	NA	TRBJ2-3	NA	TGTGCCAGCAGCTTTTCAGATACGCAGTATTTT	CASSFSDTQYF
TRBV11-2	11	NA	TRBJ2-3	NA	TGTGCCAGCAGCCCCTCCGCAACGCAGTATTTT	CASSPSATQYF
TRBV7-3	14	NA	TRBJ2-5	TRBD1	TGTGCCAGCAGCGAAACAGGGGCTCGAGAGACCCAGTACTTC	CASSETGARETQYF
TRBV4-2	18	once	TRBJ1-3	TRBD1	TGTGCCAGCAGCCACCTTCCTAGCAGGGGGCTTAGTGGAAACACCATATATTTT	CASSHLPSRGLSGNTIYF
TRBV6-6	14	NA	TRBJ1-6	NA	TGTGCCAGCAGTTACTTTGACCCGAATTCACCCCTCCACTTT	CASSYFDPNSPLHF
TRBV19	15	NA	TRBJ2-2	TRBD2	TGTGCCAGTATGAGGGGGACTAGGATCGCCGGGGAGCTGTTTTTT	CASMRGTRIAGELFF
TRBV18	18	NA	TRBJ2-6	TRBD1	TGTGCCAGCTCACCTTCCGGGACAGGAACCTCTGGGGCCAACGTCCTGACTTTC	CASSPSGTGTSGANVLTF